These T cell receptor beta chains were read from a single sample in a study of blood T cell repertoires in COVID-19. Sequencing was performed with immunoSEQ multiplex PCR; in TCRdb, only in-frame clones are kept and a portion is missing. The sample has about 250,000 clones, about 73% seen once; the top ten hold more than 2.5%. The sample comprised peripheral blood. The receptors were gathered from an elderly woman with acute or convalescent COVID-19. Each CDR3 is given with its conserved first and last residue. A D gene is named only where the DNA matches it firmly. Some rows have no size entry. The others give once, few or many, or a class for an expanded clone.

D gene	V gene	clone size	J gene	CDR3 DNA	CDR3 protein
TRBD1	TRBV4-1	-	TRBJ2-7	TGCGCCAGCAGCCAGGAAACAGGGGCTAAGCAGTACTTC	CASSQETGAKQYF
TRBD1	TRBV5-1	few	TRBJ1-6	TGCGCCAGCAGCTTGATACCGGGGACAGGGAGTAATTCACCCCTCCACTTT	CASSLIPGTGSNSPLHF
-	TRBV6-2/TRBV6-3	-	TRBJ1-2	TGTGCCAGCAGTCGAAGGGGAAACTATGGCTACACCTTC	CASSRRGNYGYTF
TRBD2	TRBV27	-	TRBJ2-3	TGTGCCAGCAGGCTGGGGGGGGGACCCACAGATACGCAGTATTTT	CASRLGGGPTDTQYF
-	TRBV7-9	-	TRBJ2-3	TGTGCCAGCAGCCTTTTGGAGGAAGGCACAGATACGCAGTATTTT	CASSLLEEGTDTQYF
TRBD2	TRBV5-1	-	TRBJ2-7	TGCGCCAGCAGCTTGACTAGCGGGGGGCCATCCTACGAGCAGTACTTC	CASSLTSGGPSYEQYF
-	TRBV18	once	TRBJ2-7	TGTGCCAGCTCATCGGTCACTGGGCAGGGCCACGAGCAGTACTTC	CASSSVTGQGHEQYF
-	TRBV10-3	-	TRBJ1-2	TGTGCCATCAGTGAGTCGTCAGTCGATGGCTACACCTTC	CAISESSVDGYTF
-	TRBV5-4	-	TRBJ2-1	TGTGCCAGCAGCCGGCAGGGGGGACTCAGAGGTTACAATGAGCAGTTCTTC	CASSRQGGLRGYNEQFF
TRBD2	TRBV11-2	-	TRBJ2-7	TGTGCCAGCAGCTTAGCTCGGGAGGGCCGCGGCGAGCAGTACTTC	CASSLAREGRGEQYF
TRBD1	TRBV6-5	-	TRBJ2-1	TGTGCCAGCAGCAGACAGGGGAGCTCCTACAATGAGCAGTTCTTC	CASSRQGSSYNEQFF
TRBD2	TRBV18	-	TRBJ2-1	TGTGCCAGCTCAAGACTAGCGGCATCCTACAATGAGCAGTTCTTC	CASSRLAASYNEQFF
TRBD1	TRBV2	-	TRBJ1-1	TGTGCCAGCAGTGATAGGACAGGGTTGCCTGAAGCTTTCTTT	CASSDRTGLPEAFF
-	TRBV5-6	-	TRBJ1-2	TGTGCCAGCAGCTTCTCGGACTACAACTATGGCTACACCTTC	CASSFSDYNYGYTF
TRBD1	TRBV6-2/TRBV6-3	-	TRBJ2-5	TGTGCCAGCAGTCCGGGACAGGGGGCAGTGGGAGAGACCCAGTACTTC	CASSPGQGAVGETQYF
-	TRBV12-5	-	TRBJ1-2	TGTGCTAGTGGTTTGGGATGGACAATCGATGGCTACACCTTC	CASGLGWTIDGYTF
TRBD2	TRBV6-5	-	TRBJ2-3	TGTGCCAGCAAGGGAGCGGGAGGGTCAGATACGCAGTATTTT	CASKGAGGSDTQYF
TRBD2	TRBV12-3/TRBV12-4	-	TRBJ2-1	TGTGCCAGCACCTTAAACCTAGCGGGGGGACCGTTCTTC	CASTLNLAGGPFF
-	TRBV6-2/TRBV6-3	-	TRBJ2-1	TGTGCCAGCAGTGACCACAGGGGCCGGGGGTCCAATGAGCAGTTCTTC	CASSDHRGRGSNEQFF